The TCR beta chain described here comes from a study of vaccination and CD4 T cells after COVID-19. V trimming: 5 bases; J trimming: 2 bases; junction bases outside the gene matches: 5. Looked up from germline, CDR1 is MDHEN and CDR2 is SYDVKM. CDR3 length: 14 amino acids. At the Johns Hopkins FTIC core, DNA taken from cultured CD4+ T cells was sequenced by way of the Oncomine TCR Beta short-read assay. TCRdb itself ran the PCR reads through MiXCR, one entry per CDR3 protein. This table holds about 24,000 distinct CDR3 sequences, under 50% found once. Documented time point: late sampling 161 to 241 days after vaccination in three convalescent patients. Stated treatment: roughly 10-day PBMC culture with coronavirus spike peptide pools or control peptides (ViraFEST assay). About this clonotype itself: Its matching antigen is unknown.

This receptor was obtained from a human donor who had recovered from COVID-19. This specimen was CD4+ T cells from blood, cultured in vitro, taken about 7 months after SARS-CoV-2 vaccination. V and J are TRBV28 and TRBJ2-5, with 7 bases aligning to TRBD2. The CDR3 DNA follows: TGTGCCAGCAGTATCCCGGGGGGACAAGAGACCCAGTACTTC. Amino acid sequence: CASSIPGGQETQYF.